The present T cell receptor beta chain was sequenced within a study of blood T cell repertoires in COVID-19. This clone appeared a few times. The method was immunoSEQ multiplex PCR; TCRdb's version includes in-frame clones alone and lacks a portion of them. The sample consists of approximately 300,000 clones, more than 85% of them appearing once. The CDR3 totals 14 residues. Trimming left V 5 bases short and J 0 bases short, with 8 bases between. Per the germline V gene, CDR1 is SEHNR and CDR2 is FQNEAQ (reference sequence). The sequence was collected from a man aged 30 to 45 with acute or convalescent COVID-19. Sequencing was performed on peripheral blood. J is TRBJ1-5 and V is TRBV7-9; no clear D. The CDR3 reads CASSQPGSNQPQHF. The CDR3 DNA sequence: TGTGCCAGCAGCCAGCCGGGTAGCAATCAGCCCCAGCATTTT.